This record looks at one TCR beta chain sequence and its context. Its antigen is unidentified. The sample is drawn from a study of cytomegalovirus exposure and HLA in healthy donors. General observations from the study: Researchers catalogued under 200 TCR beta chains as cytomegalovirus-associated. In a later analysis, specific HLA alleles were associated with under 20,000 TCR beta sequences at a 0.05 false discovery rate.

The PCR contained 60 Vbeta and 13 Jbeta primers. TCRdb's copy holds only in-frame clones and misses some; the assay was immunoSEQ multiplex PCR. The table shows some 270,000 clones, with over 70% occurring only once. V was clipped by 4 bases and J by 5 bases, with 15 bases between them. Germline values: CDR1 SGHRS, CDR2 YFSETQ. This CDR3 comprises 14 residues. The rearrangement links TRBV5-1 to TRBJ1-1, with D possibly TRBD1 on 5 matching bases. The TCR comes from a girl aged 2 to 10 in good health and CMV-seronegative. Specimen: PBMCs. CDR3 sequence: CASSRDGGETEAFF. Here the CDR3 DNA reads TGCGCCAGCAGCAGGGACGGGGGAGAAACTGAAGCTTTCTTT.